Described below is a single T cell receptor beta chain sequence and its context. Antigen unknown. The sample comes from a study of human CD8 memory T cell subsets. Study findings and constraints: Chao1 estimates indicated that stem-like memory T cells may be more diverse than precursor exhausted T cells.

Researchers made TCR beta libraries via UMI-labeled 5' RACE. In the original processing: Per TCR beta library, functional CDR3 beta clonotypes numbered roughly 2,700 to 20,000. Reanalyzing the 5' RACE reads, TCRdb keeps one entry per CDR3 protein, without DNA. The V and J calls come from TCRdb's annotation, not from the publication. The specimen's table records about 10,000 distinct CDR3 sequences. The CDR3 loop spans 13 amino acids. Germline CDR1 reads SGHTA; CDR2 reads FQGNSA. This chain links TRBV7-2 with TRBJ2-2; there is no DNA to check the TCRdb D call of TRBD1. This clonotype was obtained from a human donor in good health. The sample was CD8+ stem-like memory T cells (TSCM and TCM) sorted from PBMCs. Indicated subset: stem-like memory CD8 T cells (TSTEM), CCR7+ PD-1- TIGIT-. CDR3 amino acids: CASSLVGAGELFF. Using reference TRBV7-2 and TRBJ2-2 for the parts outside the CDR3, the full variable domain is GAGVSQSPSNKVTEKGKDVELRCDPISGHTALYWYRQSLGQGLEFLIYFQGNSAPDKSGLPSDRFSAERTGGSVSTLTIQRTQQEDSAVYLCASSLVGAGELFFGEGSRLTVL.